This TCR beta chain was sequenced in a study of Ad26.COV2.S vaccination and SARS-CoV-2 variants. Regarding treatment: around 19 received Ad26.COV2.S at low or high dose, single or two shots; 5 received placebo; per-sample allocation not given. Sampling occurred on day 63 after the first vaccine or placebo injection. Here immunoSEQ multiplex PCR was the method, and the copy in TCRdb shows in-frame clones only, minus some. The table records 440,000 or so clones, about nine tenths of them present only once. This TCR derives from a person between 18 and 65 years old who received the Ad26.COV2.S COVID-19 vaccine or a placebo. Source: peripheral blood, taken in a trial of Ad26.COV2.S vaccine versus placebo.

The CDR3 DNA sequence: TGTGCCAGTAGTAGGTCAGGGTCGTTCGAGCAGTACTTC. Translating gives CASSRSGSFEQYF. The genes are TRBV19 and TRBJ2-7; weak D call: TRBD1 (5 bases). The germline V gene has CDR1 LNHDA and CDR2 SQIVND (reference sequence). This CDR3 comprises 13 residues. V shed 4 bases and J shed 6 bases, with 13 bases lying between them. The full variable domain, in which reference TRBV19 and TRBJ2-7 provide the parts outside the CDR3, is DGGITQSPKYLFRKEGQNVTLSCEQNLNHDAMYWYRQDPGQGLRLIYYSQIVNDFQKGDIAEGYSVSREKKESFPLTVTSAQKNPTAFYLCASSRSGSFEQYFGPGTRLTVT.